This TCR beta chain comes out of a study of metastatic and nonmetastatic thyroid tumors. Background on the study: A comparison of repertoires was made across blood and tumor or nodule tissue from malignant and benign thyroid patients.

Looked up from germline, CDR1 is DFQATT and CDR2 is SNEGSKA (reference sequence). This CDR3 contains 14 residues. This clone was observed many times. Its cognate antigen is unknown. A much bigger clone sits one base away, suggesting this may be a read error. Each patient went into thyroid surgery without having received any treatment. Authors' analysis steps: Researchers built a distant-metastasis classifier for papillary thyroid cancer that drew on CDR3 differences across clinicopathological groups. TCRdb re-analyzed the PCR reads using MiXCR. The V and J calls shown here were made by TCRdb, not taken from the authors' results. The data show tens of thousands of clones, about a sixth seen once. Whole-study results and caveats: As reported, TCR beta diversity in blood and tumor was significantly higher in malignant thyroid tumors than in benign nodules.

Sequencing was carried out using tumor tissue. The sequence came from a female donor with papillary thyroid cancer or a benign thyroid nodule (not recorded which). Some clones in this sample may be carry-over from other donors' samples. The chain recombines TRBV20-1 with TRBJ2-7, with TRBD2 matching over 14 bases. In nucleotides, the CDR3 is TGCAGTGCCCAGACTAGCGGGAGGGCGAACGAGCGGTACTTC. As protein: CSAQTSGRANERYF.